This entry lists 21 T cell receptor beta chains sequenced from one sample in a study of spatial heterogeneity in lung cancer. Study outcomes and limitations: Tumor mutation counts were tracked by expanded intratumoral alpha and beta TCR counts.

As to time point: sample taken at primary tumor resection. Each CDR3 protein is one row after TCRdb ran MiXCR on the 5' RACE reads. The sample holds about 9,700 distinct CDR3 sequences; 8% to 9.5% are singletons and the top ten take roughly 12%. Their recognized antigens are unknown. The specimen comprised lung tumor tissue, sampled at surgery. Receptor source: a female donor with early-stage non-small cell lung cancer.

This clonotype has a single count. CDR3 in DNA: TGTGCCAGCAGTTTAGGGGCTAGCGGGGGGGCCGGAGATACGCAGTATTTT. Translated, it gives CASSLGASGGAGDTQYF. The chain links TRBV12-3 or TRBV12-4 to TRBJ2-3; 12 bases agree with TRBD2. V lost 1 base, J lost 5 bases, and 7 bases stayed unmatched. The CDR3 is made up of 17 amino acids.

This clonotype was seen ten or more times. The chain is built from TRBV28 and TRBJ2-1; 8 bases fit TRBD2. This CDR3 contains 15 residues. CDR1 is MDHEN and CDR2 is SYDVKM in the germline V gene. Losses at the gene ends were 5 bases for V and 9 bases for J; bases not matched to a gene: 12. The CDR3 DNA reads TGTGCCAGCAGTCTCGCCGGGGGGGGCCATATTGAGCAGTTCTTC. Translation: CASSLAGGGHIEQFF.

This clonotype was counted a few times. A junction end diverges from the germline sequence, so it may reflect a read error. The CDR3 here is CASSLGTGGSGANVPTF. DNA for the CDR3: TGTGCCAGCAGCTTGGGGACAGGTGGTAGTGGGGCCAACGTCCCGACTTTC. The chain uses TRBV11-2 and TRBJ2-6, with 8 bases that match TRBD1. Germline CDR1 and CDR2: SGHAT and FQNNGV. This CDR3 region has 17 residues.

CDR3 residues: CASSRQGLEFPKNTEAFF. In nucleotides, the CDR3 is TGTGCCAGCTCACGTCAGGGTTTGGAGTTTCCAAAGAACACTGAAGCTTTCTTT. The V gene is TRBV18, the J gene TRBJ1-1; a possible D gene is TRBD1 (5 bases). Germline lookup yields CDR1 KGHSH and CDR2 LQKENI. V dropped 4 bases and J dropped 1 base, with 22 bases sitting between them. The CDR3 totals 18 residues.

This clonotype appeared a few times. The V gene is TRBV5-6, the J gene TRBJ2-7; the match to TRBD2 covers 8 bases. CDR3 length: 14 amino acids. Germline-derived CDR1 and CDR2 are SGHDT and YYEEEE. Trimming cost V 0 bases and J 4 bases; bases outside gene matches: 3. The DNA of the CDR3 is TGTGCCAGCAGCTTGGCCAGCGGGGGATACGAGCAGTACTTC. Translating gives CASSLASGGYEQYF.

In this sample, this clonotype turned up a few times. The gene calls are TRBV7-2 and TRBJ2-3; TRBD2 agrees at 12 bases. The CDR3 runs 15 residues. V lost 5 bases, J lost 5 bases, and 5 bases stayed unmatched. CDR1 and CDR2 (germline): SGHTA, FQGNSA. Here the CDR3 reads CASSPSGGAGDTQYF. In nucleotides, the CDR3 is TGTGCCAGCAGCCCTAGCGGGGGGGCCGGAGATACGCAGTATTTT.

This clonotype was found a few times. This chain connects TRBV29-1 to TRBJ2-7; 9 bases agree with TRBD1. The CDR3 is made up of 14 amino acids. Looked up from germline, CDR1 is SQVTM and CDR2 is ANQGSEA. The V and J ends lost 1 base and 5 bases, in that order; junction bases with no gene match: 6. The CDR3 DNA follows: TGCAGCGTTGAAGGGGGACAGGGAGCCAACGAGCAGTACTTC. Translated, it gives CSVEGGQGANEQYF.

This clonotype was observed once. The V call is TRBV24-1, the J call TRBJ1-5, with a tentative D call TRBD1 (5 bases). Trimming cost V 5 bases and J 0 bases, with 7 bases left between them. CDR1 and CDR2 from the germline V gene are KGHDR and SFDVKD. CDR3 size: 14 residues. DNA of the CDR3: TGTGCCACCAGTGGGGGACTTAGCAATCAGCCCCAGCATTTT. This gives the protein CATSGGLSNQPQHF.

V usage is TRBV6-2 or TRBV6-3 and J usage is TRBJ1-5; 7 nucleotides agree with TRBD1. J was trimmed by 2 bases and V by 7 bases; bases with no gene match: 5. The CDR3 extends over 14 amino acids. Germline V gene data show CDR1 as MNHEY and CDR2 as SVGEGT. CDR3 in amino acids: CASNIDRGNQPQHF. In nucleotides, the CDR3 is TGTGCCAGCAACATAGACAGGGGCAATCAGCCCCAGCATTTT.

By frequency in the sample, this clonotype is medium-sized. The chain links TRBV25-1 to TRBJ2-6; TRBD1 matches at 9 bases. Germline loops: CDR1 MGHDK, CDR2 SYGVNS. With V trimmed by 4 bases and J by 4 bases, 8 bases remained unmatched. The CDR3 loop spans 17 amino acids. CDR3 nucleotide sequence: TGTGCCAGCAGTGCCACCTACAGGGGGCGAGGGGCCAACGTCCTGACTTTC. This translates into CASSATYRGRGANVLTF. Full variable domain (rest looked up from reference TRBV25-1 and TRBJ2-6): EADIYQTPRYLVIGTGKKITLECSQTMGHDKMYWYQQDPGMELHLIHYSYGVNSTEKGDLSSESTVSRIRTEHFPLTLESARPSHTSQYLCASSATYRGRGANVLTFGAGSRLTVL.

By proportion, this clonotype is medium-sized. The rearrangement joins TRBV2 to TRBJ1-4; D ambiguous. Germline assignment: CDR1 SNHLY and CDR2 FYNNEI. The CDR3 loop spans 14 amino acids. The V gene lost 5 bases and the J gene lost 8 bases, with 15 bases spanning the gap. CDR3 sequence (DNA): TGTGCCAGCAGTCGAGGGAACACGCAAGAAAAACTGTTTTTT. Amino acid sequence: CASSRGNTQEKLFF.

This clonotype was counted at least ten times. V usage is TRBV3-1 and J usage is TRBJ2-5; D may match TRBD1 or TRBD2 (6 bases each). The CDR3 extends over 13 amino acids. V lost 8 bases and J 4 bases, leaving 14 bases between the germline ends. From germline, CDR1 is LGHDT and CDR2 YNNKEL (reference sequence). CDR3 region: CASRPGAIETQYF. The CDR3 bases are TGTGCCAGCCGACCGGGGGCGATAGAGACCCAGTACTTC.

As for this clonotype: A much larger clonotype is one base distant, so this may be a read error. The chain recombines TRBV2 with TRBJ2-7; D assignment may be TRBD1 or TRBD2 (5 bases each). The V end lost 8 bases, the J end lost 2 bases, and 13 bases lay between the germline ends. This CDR3 region has 13 residues. The germline gives CDR1 SNHLY, CDR2 FYNNEI. CDR3 residues: CASVRDRAYEQYF. The CDR3 DNA sequence: TGTGCCAGCGTCAGGGACCGAGCCTACGAGCAGTACTTC.

This clonotype was seen more than once but under ten times. This chain connects TRBV5-6 to TRBJ2-5; D gene unclear. The germline gives CDR1 SGHDT, CDR2 YYEEEE. The V and J ends lost 1 base and 4 bases respectively, with 5 bases between them. This CDR3 has 12 amino acids. CDR3 in amino acids: CASSLLGETQYF. In DNA, the CDR3 is TGTGCCAGCAGCTTGCTCGGAGAGACCCAGTACTTC.

The chain uses TRBV14 and TRBJ2-5; no reliable D call. Germline lookup yields CDR1 SGHDN and CDR2 FVKESK. The CDR3 loop spans 16 amino acids. V shed 0 bases and J shed 1 base, with 12 bases lying between them. CDR3 residues: CASSQDEGRLQETQYF. CDR3 nucleotides: TGTGCCAGCAGCCAAGATGAAGGACGGCTCCAAGAGACCCAGTACTTC.

This chain joins TRBV20-1 and TRBJ2-5, with TRBD2 matching 13 bases. CDR3 length: 14 amino acids. From germline, CDR1 is DFQATT and CDR2 SNEGSKA (reference sequence). Trimming took 5 bases from V and 2 from J; bases not matched to a gene: 2. The CDR3 here is CSAGGLAGQETQYF. The DNA of the CDR3 is TGCAGTGCTGGGGGACTAGCGGGGCAAGAGACCCAGTACTTC.

This clonotype was found a few times. V and J are TRBV28 and TRBJ2-7; TRBD1 might be the D (5 bases). CDR1 is MDHEN, CDR2 SYDVKM, per germline. The V end lost 5 bases, the J end lost 3 bases, and 14 bases lay between the germline ends. The length of the CDR3 is 14 residues. The CDR3 is CASSPGSGLYEQYF. For the CDR3, the DNA is TGTGCCAGCAGTCCAGGGTCCGGCCTCTACGAGCAGTACTTC. The whole variable domain, filled in from reference TRBV28 and TRBJ2-7, reads DVKVTQSSRYLVKRTGEKVFLECVQDMDHENMFWYRQDPGLGLRLIYFSYDVKMKEKGDIPEGYSVSREKKERFSLILESASTNQTSMYLCASSPGSGLYEQYFGPGTRLTVT.

This chain uses TRBV7-2 with TRBJ2-5; D might be TRBD1 (5 bases). The CDR3 is 15 residues long. V shed 1 base and J shed 2 bases, with 11 bases lying between them. Germline CDR1 reads SGHTA; CDR2 reads FQGNSA. CDR3 loop: CASSLEWTQQETQYF. The CDR3 DNA reads TGTGCCAGCAGCTTAGAGTGGACACAACAAGAGACCCAGTACTTC.

By sample share, this clonotype is medium-sized. This chain joins TRBV6-6 and TRBJ2-5; either TRBD1 or TRBD2 may fit D (5 bases each). Looked up from germline, CDR1 is MNHNY and CDR2 is SVGAGI (reference sequence). The CDR3 runs to 14 residues. Trimming stripped 2 bases from V and 2 bases from J, with 9 bases between. CDR3 nucleotides: TGTGCCAGCAGTTACGAGGGGCGACAAGAGACCCAGTACTTC. Translating gives CASSYEGRQETQYF.

The chain combines TRBV7-2 with TRBJ2-1; 7 nucleotides match TRBD2. J lost 3 bases, V lost 5 bases, and 7 bases had no gene match. The CDR3 runs 15 residues. Germline V gene lookup returns CDR1 SGHTA and CDR2 FQGNSA. CDR3 nucleotide sequence: TGTGCCAGCAGCCCCATGGCTAGCGGCTACAATGAGCAGTTCTTC. Translation: CASSPMASGYNEQFF.

This clonotype occurred a few times. The chain joins TRBV3-1 to TRBJ1-6; maybe TRBD1 (5 bases). CDR1 is LGHDT, CDR2 YNNKEL, per germline (reference sequence). The CDR3 is made up of 13 amino acids. V was cut by 8 bases and J by 9 bases, with 14 bases left in between. The CDR3 reads CASRLGQGSPLHF. The CDR3 coding sequence is TGTGCCAGCCGGTTAGGGCAGGGTTCACCCCTCCACTTT.